This TCR beta chain was documented in a study of T cells in Graves' hyperthyroidism and ophthalmopathy. In regard to this clonotype: The junction differs from germline at one of its ends, possibly a read error.

Using RNA transcripts as the source, TCR beta CDR3 regions were amplified. The TCR CDR3 first-round RT-PCR relied on the HTBI primer set. TCRdb re-derived calls from the multiplex PCR reads in MiXCR, one entry per CDR3 protein. The sample lists 750,000 to 950,000 distinct CDR3 sequences; 38% were seen once. Sample: blood. This receptor was identified in a man aged 18 to 30 with Graves' hyperthyroidism.

As DNA, the CDR3 is TGTGCCAGCAGTTGGGGGTCCCCCGGGGAGCAGTACTTC. Protein sequence: CASSWGSPGEQYF. The chain recombines TRBV10-3 with TRBJ2-7; the D call may be TRBD1 or TRBD2 (5 bases each). Germline V CDR1 and CDR2: ENHRY, SYGVKD. This CDR3 has 13 amino acids.